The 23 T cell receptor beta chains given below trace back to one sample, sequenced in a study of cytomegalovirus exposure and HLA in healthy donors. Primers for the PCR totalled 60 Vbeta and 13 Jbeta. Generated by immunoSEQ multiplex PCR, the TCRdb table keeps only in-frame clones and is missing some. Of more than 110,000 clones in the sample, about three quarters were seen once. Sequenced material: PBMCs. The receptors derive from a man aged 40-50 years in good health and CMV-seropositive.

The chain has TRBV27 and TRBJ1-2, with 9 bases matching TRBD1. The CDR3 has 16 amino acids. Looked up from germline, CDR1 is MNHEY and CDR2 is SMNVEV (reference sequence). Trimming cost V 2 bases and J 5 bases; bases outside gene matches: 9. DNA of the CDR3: TGTGCCAGCAGTTTACGCCCTCCGGGACAGGGTTATGGCTACACCTTC. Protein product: CASSLRPPGQGYGYTF.

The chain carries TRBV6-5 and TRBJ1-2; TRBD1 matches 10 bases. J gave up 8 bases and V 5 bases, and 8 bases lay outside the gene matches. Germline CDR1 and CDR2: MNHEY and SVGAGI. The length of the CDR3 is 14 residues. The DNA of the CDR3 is TGTGCCAGCAGTCTCGGGACAGGGGATTTGGGCTACACCTTC. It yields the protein CASSLGTGDLGYTF.

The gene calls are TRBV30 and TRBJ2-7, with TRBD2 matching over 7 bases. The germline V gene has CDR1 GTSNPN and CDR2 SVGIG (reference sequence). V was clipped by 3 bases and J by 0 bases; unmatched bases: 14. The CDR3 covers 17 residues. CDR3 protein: CAWRSTVWEGSSYEQYF. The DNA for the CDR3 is TGTGCCTGGAGGTCTACGGTTTGGGAGGGGAGCTCCTACGAGCAGTACTTC.

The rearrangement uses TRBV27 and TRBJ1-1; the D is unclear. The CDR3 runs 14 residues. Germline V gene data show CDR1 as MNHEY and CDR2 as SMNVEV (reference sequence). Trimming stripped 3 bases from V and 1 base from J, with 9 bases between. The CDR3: CASSFSGKNTEAFF. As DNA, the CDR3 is TGTGCCAGCAGTTTTTCGGGGAAGAACACTGAAGCTTTCTTT.

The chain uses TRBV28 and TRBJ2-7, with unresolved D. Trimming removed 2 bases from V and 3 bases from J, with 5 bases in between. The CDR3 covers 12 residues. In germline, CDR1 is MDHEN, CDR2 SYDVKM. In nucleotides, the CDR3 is TGTGCCAGCAGTTTAGCAGGCTACGAGCAGTACTTC. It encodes CASSLAGYEQYF.

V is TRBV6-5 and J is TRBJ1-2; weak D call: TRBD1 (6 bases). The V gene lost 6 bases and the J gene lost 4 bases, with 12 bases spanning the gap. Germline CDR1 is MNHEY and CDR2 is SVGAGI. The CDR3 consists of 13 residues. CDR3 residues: CASSVLTGYGYTF. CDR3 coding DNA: TGTGCCAGCAGCGTACTGACAGGCTATGGCTACACCTTC.

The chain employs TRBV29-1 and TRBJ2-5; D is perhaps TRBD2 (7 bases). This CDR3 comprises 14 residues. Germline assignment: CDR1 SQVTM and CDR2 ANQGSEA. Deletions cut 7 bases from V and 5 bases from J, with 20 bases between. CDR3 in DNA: TGCAGCGCCTTGATTGCGGGGGCTGGGGAGACCCAGTACTTC. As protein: CSALIAGAGETQYF.

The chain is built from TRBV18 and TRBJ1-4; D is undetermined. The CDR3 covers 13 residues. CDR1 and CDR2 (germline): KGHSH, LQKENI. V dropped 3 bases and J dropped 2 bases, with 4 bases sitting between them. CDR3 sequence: CASSPSTNEKLFF. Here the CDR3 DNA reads TGTGCCAGCTCACCCAGTACTAATGAAAAACTGTTTTTT.

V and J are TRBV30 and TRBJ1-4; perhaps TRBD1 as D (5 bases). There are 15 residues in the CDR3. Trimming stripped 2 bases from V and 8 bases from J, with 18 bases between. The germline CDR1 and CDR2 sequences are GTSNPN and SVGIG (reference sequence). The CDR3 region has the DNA TGTGCCTGGAGTAGGGGTGGTAGCCCAAAAGAAAAACTGTTTTTT. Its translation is CAWSRGGSPKEKLFF. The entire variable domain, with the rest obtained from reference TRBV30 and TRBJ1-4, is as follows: SQTIHQWPATLVQPVGSPLSLECTVEGTSNPNLYWYRQAAGRGLQLLFYSVGIGQISSEVPQNLSASRPQDRQFILSSKKLLLSDSGFYLCAWSRGGSPKEKLFFGSGTQLSVL.

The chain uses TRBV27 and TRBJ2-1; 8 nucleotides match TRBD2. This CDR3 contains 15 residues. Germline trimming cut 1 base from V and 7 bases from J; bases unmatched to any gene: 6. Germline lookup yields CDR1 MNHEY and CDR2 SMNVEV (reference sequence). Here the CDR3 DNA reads TGTGCCAGCAGTTTATGGGCGGGGGGCTTAAATGAGCAGTTCTTC. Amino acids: CASSLWAGGLNEQFF.

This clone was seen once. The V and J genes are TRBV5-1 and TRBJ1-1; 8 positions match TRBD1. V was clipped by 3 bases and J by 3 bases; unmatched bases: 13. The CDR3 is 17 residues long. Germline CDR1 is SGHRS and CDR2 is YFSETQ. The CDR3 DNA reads TGCGCCAGCAGCTCCCAGGGGGCGGGGTTCTGGGACACTGAAGCTTTCTTT. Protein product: CASSSQGAGFWDTEAFF.

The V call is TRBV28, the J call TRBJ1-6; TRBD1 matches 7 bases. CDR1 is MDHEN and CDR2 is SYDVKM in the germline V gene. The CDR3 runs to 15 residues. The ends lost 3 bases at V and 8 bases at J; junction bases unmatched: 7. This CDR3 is CASSFVGTEYSPLHF. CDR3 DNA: TGTGCCAGCAGTTTTGTTGGGACAGAATATTCACCCCTCCACTTT.

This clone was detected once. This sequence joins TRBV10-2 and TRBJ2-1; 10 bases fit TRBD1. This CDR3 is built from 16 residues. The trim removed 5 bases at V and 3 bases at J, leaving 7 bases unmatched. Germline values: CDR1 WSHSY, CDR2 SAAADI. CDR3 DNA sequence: TGCGCCAGCAGTAAGCGGACAGGGGGATTCTACAATGAGCAGTTCTTC. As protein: CASSKRTGGFYNEQFF.

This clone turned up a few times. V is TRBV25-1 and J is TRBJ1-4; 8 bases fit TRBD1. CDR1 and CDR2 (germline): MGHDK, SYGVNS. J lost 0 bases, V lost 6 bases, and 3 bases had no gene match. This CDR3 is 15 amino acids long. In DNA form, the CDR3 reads TGTGCCAGCAGCGACAGGGGCGCAACTAATGAAAAACTGTTTTTT. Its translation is CASSDRGATNEKLFF.

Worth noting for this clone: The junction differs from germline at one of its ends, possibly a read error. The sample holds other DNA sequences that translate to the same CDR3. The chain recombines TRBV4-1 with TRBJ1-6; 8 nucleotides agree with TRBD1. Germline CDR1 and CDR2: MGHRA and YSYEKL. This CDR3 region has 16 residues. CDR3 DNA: TGCGCCAGCAGAGACAGGGGAAGGACCTATAATTCCCCCCTCCACTTT. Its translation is CASRDRGRTYNSPLHF.

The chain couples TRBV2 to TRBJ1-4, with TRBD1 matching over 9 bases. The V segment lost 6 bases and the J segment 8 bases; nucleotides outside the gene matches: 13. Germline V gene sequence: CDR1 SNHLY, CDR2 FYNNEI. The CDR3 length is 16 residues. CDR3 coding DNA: TGTGCCAGCAGCCAAACCGGGACAGGGTTGGGCGAAAAACTGTTTTTT. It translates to CASSQTGTGLGEKLFF.

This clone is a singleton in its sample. CDR3 nucleotides: TGTGCCAGCAGTCCCCGGGGGCAGGGGAGGGATGGCTACACCTTC. Amino acids: CASSPRGQGRDGYTF. This chain joins TRBV6-6 and TRBJ1-2, with a possible D match to TRBD1 (6 bases). Deletions cut 5 bases from V and 6 bases from J, with 19 bases between. There are 15 residues in the CDR3. The germline V gene encodes CDR1 MNHNY and CDR2 SVGAGI (reference sequence).

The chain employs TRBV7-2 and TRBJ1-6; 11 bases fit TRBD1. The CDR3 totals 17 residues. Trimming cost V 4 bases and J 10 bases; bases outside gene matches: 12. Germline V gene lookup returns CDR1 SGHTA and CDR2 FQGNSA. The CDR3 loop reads CASSSIPAGTGGSPLHF. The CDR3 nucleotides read TGTGCCAGCAGCTCAATTCCGGCCGGGACAGGGGGATCACCCCTCCACTTT.

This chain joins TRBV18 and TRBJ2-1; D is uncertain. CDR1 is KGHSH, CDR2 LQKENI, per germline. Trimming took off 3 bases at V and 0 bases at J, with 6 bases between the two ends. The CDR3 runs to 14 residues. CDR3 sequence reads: CASSPQSSYNEQFF. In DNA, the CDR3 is TGTGCCAGCTCACCCCAGTCCTCCTACAATGAGCAGTTCTTC.

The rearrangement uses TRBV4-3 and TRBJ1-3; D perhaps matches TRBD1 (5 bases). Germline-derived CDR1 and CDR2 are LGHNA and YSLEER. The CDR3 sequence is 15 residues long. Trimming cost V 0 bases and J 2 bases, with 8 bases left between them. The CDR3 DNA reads TGCGCCAGCAGCCAAGAGGGAGGGGCTGGAAACACCATATATTTT. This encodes CASSQEGGAGNTIYF.

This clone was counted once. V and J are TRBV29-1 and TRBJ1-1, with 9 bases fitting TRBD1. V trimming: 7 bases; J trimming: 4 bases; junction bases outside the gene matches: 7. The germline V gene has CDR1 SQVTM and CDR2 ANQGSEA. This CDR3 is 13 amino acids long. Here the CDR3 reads CSARGTGSTEAFF. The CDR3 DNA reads TGCAGCGCTCGAGGGACAGGGTCCACTGAAGCTTTCTTT.

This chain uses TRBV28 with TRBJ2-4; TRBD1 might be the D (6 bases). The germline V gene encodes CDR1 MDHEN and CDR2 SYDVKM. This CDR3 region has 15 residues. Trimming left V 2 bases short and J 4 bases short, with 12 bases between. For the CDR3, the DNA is TGTGCCAGCAGTTTAGCCACAGGGCCTAAAAACATTCAGTACTTC. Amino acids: CASSLATGPKNIQYF.

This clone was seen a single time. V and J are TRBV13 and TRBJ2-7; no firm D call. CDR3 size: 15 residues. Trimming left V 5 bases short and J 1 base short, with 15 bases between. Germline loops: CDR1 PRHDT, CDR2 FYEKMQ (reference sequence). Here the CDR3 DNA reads TGTGCCAGCAGCACCCGGTTGTCTTTATCCTACGAGCAGTACTTC. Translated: CASSTRLSLSYEQYF.